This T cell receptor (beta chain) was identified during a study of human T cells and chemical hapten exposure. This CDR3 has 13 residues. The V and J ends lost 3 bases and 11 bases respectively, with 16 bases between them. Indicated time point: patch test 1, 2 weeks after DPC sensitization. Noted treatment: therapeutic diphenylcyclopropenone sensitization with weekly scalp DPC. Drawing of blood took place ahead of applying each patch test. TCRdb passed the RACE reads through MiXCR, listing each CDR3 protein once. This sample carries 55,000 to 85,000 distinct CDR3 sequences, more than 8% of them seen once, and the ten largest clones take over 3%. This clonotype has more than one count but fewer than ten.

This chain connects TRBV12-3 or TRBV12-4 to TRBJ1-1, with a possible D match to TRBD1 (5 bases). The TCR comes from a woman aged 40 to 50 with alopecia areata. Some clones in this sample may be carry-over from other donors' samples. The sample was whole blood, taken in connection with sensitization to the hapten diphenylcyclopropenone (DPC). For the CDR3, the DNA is TGTGCCAGCAGTTTTGGTACGGGCAGGGAGGCTTTCTTT. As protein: CASSFGTGREAFF.